These T cell receptor beta chains were read from a single sample in a study of cytomegalovirus exposure and HLA in healthy donors. Assay: immunoSEQ multiplex PCR; the TCRdb copy retains only in-frame clones and omits some. Among more than 95,000 clones listed, 70% to 85% were seen once. The sequenced material came from PBMCs. The receptors shown here come from a woman younger than 30 in good health and CMV-seropositive. Both conserved end residues are trimmed from each CDR3. The order of the fields is J gene, V gene, CDR3 protein.

J gene: TRBJ1-2; V gene: TRBV10-3; CDR3 protein: AISVPDSSIGYT
J gene: TRBJ1-4; V gene: TRBV6-1; CDR3 protein: ASSAIFRDEKLF
J gene: -; V gene: TRBV28; CDR3 protein: ASTPPSGIGEQY
J gene: TRBJ1-2; V gene: TRBV5-6; CDR3 protein: ASSLRGRGYT
J gene: TRBJ2-7; V gene: TRBV28; CDR3 protein: ASSPPSGPSYEQY
J gene: TRBJ2-1; V gene: TRBV13; CDR3 protein: ASSLGLADSYNEQF
J gene: TRBJ2-1; V gene: TRBV4-1; CDR3 protein: ASSHGGSDEQF
J gene: TRBJ1-4; V gene: TRBV18; CDR3 protein: ASSPREGEKLF
J gene: TRBJ2-7; V gene: TRBV9; CDR3 protein: ASSPEEGRNSYEQY
J gene: TRBJ1-1; V gene: TRBV6-1; CDR3 protein: ASSDGGLGRSEAF
J gene: TRBJ1-5; V gene: TRBV19; CDR3 protein: ASSPPGQPQH
J gene: TRBJ1-3; V gene: TRBV2; CDR3 protein: ASSEARATRGTIY
J gene: TRBJ1-5; V gene: TRBV10-1; CDR3 protein: ASSDRNQPQH
J gene: TRBJ2-1; V gene: TRBV9; CDR3 protein: ASSVGLGRTGLVNEQF
J gene: TRBJ1-6; V gene: TRBV4-1; CDR3 protein: ASSRITGEVDNSPLH
J gene: TRBJ2-7; V gene: TRBV19; CDR3 protein: ASMDRGQKSYEQY
J gene: TRBJ2-1; V gene: TRBV11-3; CDR3 protein: ASSLSRSHDAEQF
J gene: TRBJ1-1; V gene: TRBV7-9; CDR3 protein: ASSGGQGEAF
J gene: TRBJ1-4; V gene: TRBV28; CDR3 protein: ASSSPTGGGEKLF
J gene: TRBJ1-5; V gene: TRBV19; CDR3 protein: ASTGGFEYQPQH
J gene: TRBJ1-1; V gene: TRBV11-3; CDR3 protein: ASSLGGQGSEAF
J gene: TRBJ2-2; V gene: TRBV19; CDR3 protein: ASSIRPGTSRNTGELF
J gene: TRBJ1-1; V gene: TRBV11-3; CDR3 protein: ASSLGRTEAF
J gene: TRBJ1-1; V gene: TRBV5-1; CDR3 protein: ASSYTAMNTEAF
J gene: TRBJ2-1; V gene: TRBV9; CDR3 protein: ASSPIAGGLYNEQF
J gene: TRBJ1-6; V gene: TRBV7-8; CDR3 protein: ASSMGTGYNSPLH
J gene: TRBJ2-7; V gene: TRBV7-9; CDR3 protein: ASSLGGTDTYEQY
J gene: TRBJ2-1; V gene: TRBV28; CDR3 protein: ASRAGNEQF
J gene: TRBJ1-2; V gene: TRBV28; CDR3 protein: ASRIGGSGVGYT
J gene: TRBJ2-7; V gene: TRBV5-1; CDR3 protein: ASSLGDGGRLSYEQY
J gene: TRBJ2-7; V gene: TRBV5-4; CDR3 protein: ASFPQGASNEQY
J gene: TRBJ1-1; V gene: TRBV28; CDR3 protein: ASSLQGGDTEAF
J gene: TRBJ1-4; V gene: TRBV5-1; CDR3 protein: ASSAGTDEKLF
J gene: TRBJ2-5; V gene: TRBV30; CDR3 protein: AWSTGLAQETQY
J gene: TRBJ1-1; V gene: TRBV6-1; CDR3 protein: ASRTYEGAATEAF
J gene: TRBJ2-7; V gene: TRBV30; CDR3 protein: AWTSGSWYEQY
J gene: TRBJ2-7; V gene: TRBV30; CDR3 protein: AWSLSGPPYEQY
J gene: TRBJ2-7; V gene: TRBV5-6; CDR3 protein: ASSLDSGRVAEQY
J gene: TRBJ2-1; V gene: TRBV4-1; CDR3 protein: ASSLIPVQLNEQF
J gene: TRBJ2-3; V gene: TRBV7-9; CDR3 protein: ASSLHTDTQY
J gene: TRBJ2-7; V gene: TRBV28; CDR3 protein: ASSLGTYSNEQY
J gene: TRBJ1-3; V gene: TRBV11-2; CDR3 protein: ASSSDLGRGNTIY
J gene: TRBJ2-5; V gene: TRBV29-1; CDR3 protein: SVTGTGGGKTQY
J gene: TRBJ1-5; V gene: TRBV4-1; CDR3 protein: ASSQGSGGSGNQPQH
J gene: TRBJ2-1; V gene: TRBV30; CDR3 protein: AWSVGLDSNQEQF
J gene: TRBJ1-1; V gene: TRBV30; CDR3 protein: AWRGKGASRTEAF
J gene: TRBJ2-1; V gene: TRBV27; CDR3 protein: ASSLAPTQGAFEQF
J gene: TRBJ1-5; V gene: TRBV6-5; CDR3 protein: ASSGGTEQPQH
J gene: TRBJ2-5; V gene: TRBV9; CDR3 protein: ASSVSGGEETQY
J gene: TRBJ2-7; V gene: TRBV11-2; CDR3 protein: ASSLTTGGLYEQY
J gene: TRBJ1-1; V gene: TRBV30; CDR3 protein: AWTQTGSGTEAF
J gene: TRBJ1-5; V gene: TRBV2; CDR3 protein: ASSDDITNQPQH